A single sample is the source of the 27 T cell receptor beta chains below, sequenced in a study of T-cell memory formation after mild COVID-19. From the 5' RACE reads, TCRdb called clonotypes with MiXCR, one entry per CDR3 protein. The repertoire holds about 240,000 distinct CDR3 sequences, with over 9% as singletons. The material sequenced was PBMCs or a T cell subset sorted from them (not recorded which). The source of these receptors is a man younger than 35 who had mild COVID-19 (a few samples of this study predate the infection). Cell type and time point are not known.

This rearrangement joins TRBV5-1 to TRBJ2-1; 10 bases are shared with TRBD1. In germline, CDR1 is SGHRS, CDR2 YFSETQ. There are 15 residues in the CDR3. J gave up 10 bases and V 5 bases, and 12 bases lay outside the gene matches. CDR3 protein: CASRDVRQGAHEQFF. In DNA form, the CDR3 reads TGCGCCAGCAGAGATGTCCGACAGGGGGCCCACGAGCAGTTCTTC.

This sequence joins TRBV29-1 and TRBJ2-1; D remains ambiguous. Germline V gene lookup returns CDR1 SQVTM and CDR2 ANQGSEA. This CDR3 has 12 amino acids. Trimming left V 7 bases short and J 3 bases short, with 10 bases between. CDR3 loop: CSGGSGYNEQFF. For the CDR3, the DNA is TGCAGCGGGGGTTCCGGCTACAATGAGCAGTTCTTC.

The rearrangement uses TRBV5-1 and TRBJ1-1, with TRBD1 matching 9 bases. The CDR3 contains 18 residues. After removal of 1 base from V and 6 bases from J, the junction contained 16 bases not matched to a gene. From germline, CDR1 is SGHRS and CDR2 YFSETQ. CDR3 DNA sequence: TGCGCCAGCAGCTTGTATCCTGGGACAGGGATTAAAACGGCTGAAGCTTTCTTT. It yields the protein CASSLYPGTGIKTAEAFF.

This clonotype has only a few counts. The CDR3 DNA reads as TGTGCCAGCAGTCCATGGACACCTGGAACCTCCACCGGGGAGCTGTTTTTT. Its translation is CASSPWTPGTSTGELFF. V gene TRBV12-3 or TRBV12-4 combines with J gene TRBJ2-2, with D possibly TRBD1 on 5 matching bases. Between the trimmed V and J ends, which lost 5 bases and 4 bases, there was a span of 20 bases. This CDR3 has 17 residues.

A few counts support this clonotype. The chain employs TRBV24-1 and TRBJ2-5; D call uncertain. Trimming cost V 2 bases and J 5 bases, with 8 bases left between them. Germline V gene lookup returns CDR1 KGHDR and CDR2 SFDVKD. The CDR3 length is 13 residues. The CDR3 sequence: CATSDSPRETQYF. In DNA form, the CDR3 reads TGTGCCACCAGTGATTCCCCCCGGGAGACCCAGTACTTC.

Of note for this clonotype: The junction and the germline gene differ at one end; a read error may be behind it. The chain links TRBV7-9 to TRBJ1-1; 7 positions match TRBD1. The CDR3 covers 13 residues. The germline CDR1 and CDR2 sequences are SEHNR and FQNEAQ (reference sequence). CDR3 region: CASSRQGSTESFF. The CDR3 nucleotides are TGTGCCAGCAGCCGACAGGGTTCCACTGAATCTTTCTTT.

This clonotype was detected a few times. This chain links TRBV9 with TRBJ2-2; TRBD2 aligns across 7 bases. This CDR3 comprises 16 residues. V dropped 2 bases and J dropped 6; count of bases not matched to a gene: 10. CDR1 and CDR2 (germline): SGDLS, YYNGEE. The chain's CDR3 is CASSVGLERWSGELFF. CDR3 nucleotides: TGTGCCAGCAGCGTCGGACTAGAAAGGTGGTCCGGGGAGCTGTTTTTT.

A few counts support this clonotype. This chain joins TRBV7-9 and TRBJ2-1; weak D call: TRBD2 (5 bases). This CDR3 has 13 amino acids. Germline V lookup: CDR1 SEHNR, CDR2 FQNEAQ (reference sequence). V lost 7 bases and J lost 12, with 19 bases in between. This CDR3 is CASTHGVRAGQFF. The CDR3 bases are TGTGCCAGCACCCATGGGGTGCGGGCGGGGCAGTTCTTC.

The V call is TRBV6-1, the J call TRBJ1-1; D is possibly TRBD1 (6 bases). V was cut by 0 bases and J by 5 bases, with 13 bases left in between. The germline V gene has CDR1 MNHNS and CDR2 SASEGT. The CDR3 consists of 15 residues. The DNA of the CDR3 is TGTGCCAGCAGTGAAGCTGTGGGGGGCTGGACTGAAGCTTTCTTT. Residues: CASSEAVGGWTEAFF.

The chain recombines TRBV29-1 with TRBJ2-7; D is unclear. The CDR3 is made up of 15 amino acids. Germline CDR1 and CDR2: SQVTM and ANQGSEA. Trimming took off 1 base at V and 2 bases at J, with 15 bases between the two ends. The CDR3: CSVEVADNPTYEQYF. In DNA form, the CDR3 reads TGCAGCGTTGAAGTTGCAGATAACCCTACCTACGAGCAGTACTTC.

The chain is built from TRBV7-2 and TRBJ2-5; 8 positions match TRBD2. The CDR3 covers 13 residues. The V segment lost 1 base and the J segment 13 bases; nucleotides outside the gene matches: 8. Germline CDR1 and CDR2: SGHTA and FQGNSA. This CDR3 reads CASSLGLAGVWYF. DNA of the CDR3: TGTGCCAGCAGCTTAGGGCTAGCGGGTGTTTGGTACTTC.

This clonotype was recorded at least ten times. The gene calls are TRBV20-1 and TRBJ2-5; 8 bases are a match to TRBD1. Germline CDR1 DFQATT, CDR2 SNEGSKA (reference sequence). The CDR3 has 14 residues. After removal of 6 bases from V and 4 bases from J, the junction contained 10 bases not matched to a gene. The CDR3 here is CSAARQGLTETQYF. The CDR3 DNA sequence: TGCAGTGCCGCCCGACAGGGGTTAACAGAGACCCAGTACTTC.

This clonotype was counted a few times. The V call is TRBV12-3 or TRBV12-4, the J call TRBJ2-4; 9 bases line up with TRBD2. V dropped 6 bases and J dropped 0; count of bases not matched to a gene: 18. The CDR3 length is 20 residues. The CDR3 nucleotides are TGTGCCAGCAGACAACTTAGGGTGGCAGCGGGAGGACTAGCCAAAAACATTCAGTACTTC. This gives the protein CASRQLRVAAGGLAKNIQYF.

The genes are TRBV5-1 and TRBJ2-6; D possibly matches TRBD1 or TRBD2 (5 bases each). V was cut by 7 bases and J by 3 bases, with 8 bases left in between. The CDR3 length is 13 residues. Germline lookup yields CDR1 SGHRS and CDR2 YFSETQ. CDR3 in amino acids: CASRGHGANVLTF. The CDR3 DNA follows: TGCGCCAGCCGGGGCCATGGGGCCAACGTCCTGACTTTC.

The chain recombines TRBV4-3 with TRBJ2-5, with no clear D. Between the trimmed V and J ends, which lost 1 base and 2 bases, there was a span of 17 bases. The CDR3 sequence is 17 residues long. CDR1 LGHNA and CDR2 YSLEER come from the germline V gene. The CDR3 protein is CASSQGLRQELQETQYF. The CDR3 DNA sequence: TGCGCCAGCAGCCAAGGGTTGAGGCAGGAGCTTCAAGAGACCCAGTACTTC.

This clonotype has more than one count but fewer than ten. V and J are TRBV12-3 or TRBV12-4 and TRBJ2-3; 8 bases agree with TRBD1. V gave up 1 base and J gave up 1 base; unmatched junction bases: 1. The CDR3 is 15 residues long. In nucleotides, the CDR3 is TGTGCCAGCAGTTTAGAGACAGGGGGCACAGATACGCAGTATTTT. Translation gives CASSLETGGTDTQYF.

The chain recombines TRBV20-1 with TRBJ1-2, with D unclear. V was cut by 6 bases and J by 6 bases, with 14 bases left in between. Germline CDR1 and CDR2: DFQATT and SNEGSKA (reference sequence). This CDR3 contains 12 residues. The CDR3 DNA sequence: TGCAGTGCCTGGCTCTTAGGCGATGGCTACACCTTC. It specifies CSAWLLGDGYTF.

A few counts support this clonotype. V and J are TRBV4-1 and TRBJ2-1; tentative D call: TRBD2 (6 bases). There are 15 residues in the CDR3. Trimming took 7 bases from V and 4 from J, leaving 17 bases between them. CDR1 is MGHRA, CDR2 YSYEKL, per germline. CDR3: CASNLGASEYNEQFF. The CDR3, as DNA: TGCGCCAGCAACCTCGGGGCTAGCGAGTACAATGAGCAGTTCTTC.

The chain links TRBV6-2 or TRBV6-3 to TRBJ1-2; no firm D call. The ends were cut back, 7 bases at V and 2 bases at J, with 11 bases in the middle. The CDR3 has 13 amino acids. Germline V gene sequence: CDR1 MNHEY, CDR2 SVGEGT. CDR3 nucleotide sequence: TGTGCCAGCACCCCCGACGGGAACTATGGCTACACCTTC. It encodes CASTPDGNYGYTF.

This clonotype was seen a handful of times. The chain joins TRBV11-2 to TRBJ2-3; 10 bases match TRBD1. The CDR3 spans 15 residues. The germline V gene has CDR1 SGHAT and CDR2 FQNNGV. V lost 7 bases, J lost 1 base, and 5 bases stayed unmatched. CDR3 nucleotide sequence: TGTGCCAGCAACCCCGGGACAGGGGGCACAGATACGCAGTATTTT. Its protein product is CASNPGTGGTDTQYF.

The chain carries TRBV15 and TRBJ2-1; D gene ambiguous. The CDR3 is 18 residues long. Per germline, CDR1 LNHNV and CDR2 YYDKDF (reference sequence). V lost 1 base to trimming and J lost 0 bases, with 16 bases between them. The CDR3 sequence: CATSRGPLALSSYNEQFF. CDR3 DNA sequence: TGTGCCACCAGCAGAGGCCCGCTTGCGTTAAGCTCCTACAATGAGCAGTTCTTC.

The rearrangement links TRBV7-9 to TRBJ1-4; D remains ambiguous. There are 14 residues in the CDR3. The V and J ends lost 3 bases and 7 bases respectively, with 12 bases between them. Germline V gene sequence: CDR1 SEHNR, CDR2 FQNEAQ (reference sequence). CDR3 nucleotides: TGTGCCAGCAGCTTGTGGGGTGACGGTGAAAAACTGTTTTTT. Translation gives CASSLWGDGEKLFF.

This clonotype turned up a few times. The genes are TRBV4-2 and TRBJ1-2; 8 bases are shared with TRBD1. CDR1 is LGHNA and CDR2 is YNFKEQ in the germline V gene. The CDR3 runs to 15 residues. After removal of 2 bases from V and 3 bases from J, the junction contained 5 bases not matched to a gene. DNA for the CDR3: TGTGCCAGCAGCCAACTGACAGGGGACGACTATGGCTACACCTTC. Protein sequence: CASSQLTGDDYGYTF.

The sample holds a few counts of this clonotype. The chain employs TRBV15 and TRBJ2-2, with 10 bases identical to TRBD2. CDR1 LNHNV and CDR2 YYDKDF come from the germline V gene (reference sequence). The CDR3 has 14 amino acids. V lost 9 bases and J lost 1; bases outside the gene matches: 2. CDR3 protein: CATRLAGNTGELFF. The CDR3 nucleotides are TGTGCCACAAGACTAGCGGGGAACACCGGGGAGCTGTTTTTT.

The chain links TRBV9 to TRBJ2-1; D unclear. With 4 bases removed from V and 7 bases from J, the gap between germline ends came to 12 bases. The CDR3 sequence is 13 residues long. Looked up from germline, CDR1 is SGDLS and CDR2 is YYNGEE. The CDR3: CASSTRLGNEQFF. The CDR3 region has the DNA TGTGCCAGCAGCACCAGACTTGGGAATGAGCAGTTCTTC.

This clonotype occurred many times. The chain combines TRBV6-6 with TRBJ2-7, with 9 bases lining up with TRBD1. There are 14 residues in the CDR3. The germline V gene has CDR1 MNHNY and CDR2 SVGAGI (reference sequence). Trimming took 0 bases from V and 6 from J; bases not matched to a gene: 3. The CDR3 is CASSYSGTGFEQYF. The CDR3 DNA reads TGTGCCAGCAGTTACTCCGGGACAGGGTTCGAGCAGTACTTC.

Only a few counts were recorded for this clonotype. This chain links TRBV9 with TRBJ2-3; perhaps TRBD2 as D (6 bases). Germline assignment: CDR1 SGDLS and CDR2 YYNGEE. Trimming removed 3 bases from V and 8 bases from J, with 16 bases in between. The CDR3 loop spans 14 amino acids. CDR3 coding DNA: TGTGCCAGCAGCGGGACTCGGCGGGGAGGTACGCAGTATTTT. Its translation is CASSGTRRGGTQYF.